A single T cell receptor beta chain is shown here with its context. Its antigen is not identified. The data derive from a study of beta chain features in type 1 diabetes. Whole-study findings and limits: Cells carrying high TCR expression could end up over-represented when cDNA is sequenced. TCRB CDR3s were moderately but significantly shorter in Type 1 diabetes patients in all four CD4+ subsets.

What was sequenced were expressed TCRB transcripts, since all of the isolated RNA had been reverse transcribed. Some clones are missing from TCRdb's copy, which holds only in-frame ones; the method was immunoSEQ multiplex PCR. The sample has around 340,000 clones, 20% seen once; the top ten hold 0.035% to 0.055%. The CDR3 sequence is 15 residues long. V gave up 3 bases and J gave up 8 bases; unmatched junction bases: 7. CDR1 and CDR2 (germline): SEHNR, FQNEAQ (reference sequence). The sequencing sample was made of naive CD4+ T cells from blood. The V call is TRBV7-9, the J call TRBJ2-1; 10 nucleotides match TRBD1. This receptor was obtained from a young woman in good health. In nucleotides, the CDR3 is TGTGCCAGCAGCTTGACAGGGGGCAAGGAATATGAGCAGTTCTTC. It translates to CASSLTGGKEYEQFF.